What follows are 17 T cell receptor beta chains derived from one specimen sequenced in a study of T cell repertoires in cytomegalovirus infection. TCRdb reanalysed the reads using MiXCR and keeps one entry per CDR3 protein. The sample includes roughly 250,000 distinct CDR3 sequences, approximately 22% of them seen just once. Sequenced input: CD8+ T cells from PBMCs. Receptors originate from a human donor in good health (CMV status not recorded). Some clones in this sample may be carry-over from other donors' samples.

V and J are TRBV28 and TRBJ2-2; either TRBD1 or TRBD2 may supply D (5 bases each). The CDR3 extends over 15 amino acids. Germline-derived CDR1 and CDR2 are MDHEN and SYDVKM. V was shortened by 4 bases and J by 6 bases, with 15 bases between the two germline ends. The CDR3 here is CASSSWGSLAGELFF. The CDR3 DNA reads TGTGCCAGCAGTTCCTGGGGGTCCTTAGCCGGGGAGCTGTTTTTT.

This clonotype was recorded a few times. The chain couples TRBV7-9 to TRBJ2-7, with 8 positions matching TRBD1. Germline V gives CDR1 SEHNR, CDR2 FQNEAQ (reference sequence). J was trimmed by 6 bases and V by 0 bases; bases with no gene match: 4. CDR3 length equals 14 residues. CDR3 in amino acids: CASSLADRASEQYF. CDR3 nucleotides: TGTGCCAGCAGCTTAGCGGACAGGGCGAGCGAGCAGTACTTC.

The chain carries TRBV24-1 and TRBJ1-2; D perhaps matches TRBD1 (5 bases). Per the germline V gene, CDR1 is KGHDR and CDR2 is SFDVKD. The length of the CDR3 is 14 residues. V was clipped by 1 base and J by 6 bases, with 11 bases between them. The CDR3 protein is CATSDFPGYDGYTF. CDR3 DNA sequence: TGTGCCACCAGTGATTTCCCAGGGTACGATGGCTACACCTTC.

The chain uses TRBV11-2 and TRBJ2-5; TRBD1 aligns across 9 bases. This CDR3 has 13 amino acids. With V trimmed by 5 bases and J by 5 bases, 3 bases remained unmatched. The germline CDR1 and CDR2 sequences are SGHAT and FQNNGV. CDR3 in amino acids: CASSPGQGETQYF. The DNA of the CDR3 is TGTGCCAGCAGCCCTGGACAGGGGGAGACCCAGTACTTC. The full variable domain, with the rest looked up from reference TRBV11-2 and TRBJ2-5, is EAGVAQSPRYKIIEKRQSVAFWCNPISGHATLYWYQQILGQGPKLLIQFQNNGVVDDSQLPKDRFSAERLKGVDSTLKIQPAKLEDSAVYLCASSPGQGETQYFGPGTRLLVL.

The rearrangement joins TRBV2 to TRBJ2-3, with a weak D call TRBD2 (6 bases). Germline CDR1 is SNHLY and CDR2 is FYNNEI. The length of the CDR3 is 18 residues. V was clipped by 2 bases and J by 4 bases, with 22 bases between them. Written as DNA, the CDR3 is TGTGCCAGCAGTGAAACCCCGGGAGTTAGCAGGGAAGCAGATACGCAGTATTTT. Its translation is CASSETPGVSREADTQYF. Looking up the rest from reference TRBV2 and TRBJ2-3 gives the full variable domain: EPEVTQTPSHQVTQMGQEVILRCVPISNHLYFYWYRQILGQKVEFLVSFYNNEISEKSEIFDDQFSVERPDGSNFTLKIRSTKLEDSAMYFCASSETPGVSREADTQYFGPGTRLTVL.

The chain joins TRBV5-1 to TRBJ2-7; TRBD1 matches at 9 bases. The germline V gene encodes CDR1 SGHRS and CDR2 YFSETQ. V gave up 4 bases and J gave up 2 bases; unmatched junction bases: 4. This CDR3 has 14 amino acids. The CDR3 is CASSQTGGPYEQYF. CDR3 DNA sequence: TGCGCCAGCAGCCAGACAGGGGGTCCCTACGAGCAGTACTTC.

This clonotype was recorded at least ten times. This chain links TRBV12-3 or TRBV12-4 with TRBJ1-3, with D unclear. This CDR3 has 12 amino acids. The germline V and J ends were trimmed by 7 bases and 0 bases, with 4 bases remaining between them. The CDR3 sequence is CASTPSGNTIYF. The CDR3 region has the DNA TGTGCCAGCACCCCCTCTGGAAACACCATATATTTT.

This clonotype turned up a few times. The chain couples TRBV12-3 or TRBV12-4 to TRBJ2-3, with D perhaps given as TRBD1 or TRBD2 (5 bases each). The V end lost 6 bases, the J end lost 5 bases, and 18 bases lay between the germline ends. CDR3 length: 15 amino acids. The CDR3 here is CASRPGPGEGDTQYF. The CDR3 DNA follows: TGTGCCAGCAGACCGGGACCCGGAGAGGGAGATACGCAGTATTTT.

The sample holds many counts of this clonotype. CDR3 DNA: TGTGCCAGCAGCTTATTAGGACAGGAGGCAGATACGCAGTATTTT. Protein: CASSLLGQEADTQYF. This rearrangement joins TRBV7-9 to TRBJ2-3, with TRBD1 identical over 7 bases. With 2 bases clipped from V and 4 bases from J, the junction kept 6 bases outside the gene matches. This CDR3 is built from 15 residues. Germline CDR1 and CDR2: SEHNR and FQNEAQ (reference sequence).

The rearrangement links TRBV20-1 to TRBJ2-7, with D hard to call. Germline V lookup: CDR1 DFQATT, CDR2 SNEGSKA (reference sequence). This CDR3 contains 13 residues. V was shortened by 7 bases and J by 3 bases, with 16 bases between the two germline ends. This CDR3 is CSGRGAADYEQYF. CDR3 DNA sequence: TGCAGTGGGCGAGGCGCCGCCGACTACGAGCAGTACTTC.

This clonotype was picked up a small number of times. J is TRBJ2-3 and V is TRBV13; the D is unclear. The CDR3 contains 12 residues. V shed 5 bases and J shed 2 bases, with 5 bases lying between them. CDR1 is PRHDT, CDR2 FYEKMQ, per germline (reference sequence). The CDR3 here is CASSRTTDTQYF. The CDR3 DNA reads TGTGCCAGCAGCCGTACCACAGATACGCAGTATTTT.

This clonotype was seen a handful of times. CDR3 in amino acids: CASSRSGGLRDTQYF. For the CDR3, the DNA is TGTGCCAGCAGCCGTAGCGGGGGCCTCCGGGATACGCAGTATTTT. The chain is built from TRBV7-8 and TRBJ2-3; 9 bases agree with TRBD2. The CDR3 totals 15 residues. CDR1 and CDR2 (germline): SGHVS, FQNEAQ. J gave up 6 bases and V 5 bases, and 9 bases lay outside the gene matches.

This clonotype was recorded many times. The DNA of the CDR3 is TGTGCCAGCAGCGCAGCGCCCTCCGCGTTTATCGAGCAGTACTTC. It is translated as CASSAAPSAFIEQYF. V gene TRBV5-4 combines with J gene TRBJ2-7, with D uncertain. This CDR3 region has 15 residues. Germline V gene sequence: CDR1 SGHNT, CDR2 YYREEE (reference sequence). V was pared by 4 bases and J by 6 bases, with 20 bases between.

V usage is TRBV2 and J usage is TRBJ2-7; maybe TRBD2 (5 bases). Germline CDR1 is SNHLY and CDR2 is FYNNEI. V was trimmed by 2 bases and J by 1 base, leaving 21 bases between them. This CDR3 is 18 amino acids long. The CDR3 sequence is CASSEISQPSYPSYEQYF. The CDR3 DNA is TGTGCCAGCAGTGAAATCTCACAACCTAGCTATCCATCCTACGAGCAGTACTTC.

For this clonotype: Given a much more abundant clone one base away, this may be a read error. J is TRBJ2-2 and V is TRBV7-3; D gene unclear. Trimming left V 6 bases short and J 1 base short, with 18 bases between. This CDR3 is built from 17 residues. Germline CDR1 is SGHTA and CDR2 is FQGTGA. The CDR3 bases are TGTGCCAGCAGACAATCCACCGGGCAGGTGAACACCGGGGAGCTGTTTTTT. Protein: CASRQSTGQVNTGELFF. Combining the CDR3 with reference TRBV7-3 and TRBJ2-2 gives the whole variable domain GAGVSQTPSNKVTEKGKYVELRCDPISGHTALYWYRQSLGQGPEFLIYFQGTGAADDSGLPNDRFFAVRPEGSVSTLKIQRTERGDSAVYLCASRQSTGQVNTGELFFGEGSRLTVL.

The rearrangement uses TRBV7-2 and TRBJ2-1, with 11 bases fitting TRBD2. Per germline, CDR1 SGHTA and CDR2 FQGNSA. V trimming: 2 bases; J trimming: 7 bases; junction bases outside the gene matches: 4. The CDR3 has 15 amino acids. The CDR3 DNA is TGTGCCAGCAGCTTAACATCTAGCGGGGGGAATGAGCAGTTCTTC. This translates into CASSLTSSGGNEQFF.

This clonotype came up a few times. The chain is built from TRBV7-8 and TRBJ1-5; D not certain. V was cut by 1 base and J by 0 bases, with 10 bases left in between. This CDR3 spans 16 amino acids. CDR1 is SGHVS and CDR2 is FQNEAQ in the germline V gene. CDR3 sequence reads: CASSLVSVYSNQPQHF. CDR3 sequence (DNA): TGTGCCAGCAGCTTAGTCAGCGTGTATAGCAATCAGCCCCAGCATTTT.